This T cell receptor beta chain appears in the sequencing data of a study of blood T cell repertoires in COVID-19. Study-level information: Sites in the United States, Italy and Spain provided acute and convalescent COVID-19 samples. Nucleic acid was either cDNA or gDNA, and it came from T cells, B-cell-depleted T cells, or PBMCs.

Seattle researchers signed up patients amid active infection and tracked them longitudinally. Data came from immunoSEQ multiplex PCR; TCRdb stores just in-frame clones and leaves some out. The data show under 300,000 clones, 70% to 85% seen once. V dropped 7 bases and J dropped 0; count of bases not matched to a gene: 10. The CDR3 is 16 residues long. Germline V gives CDR1 MNHNY, CDR2 SVGAGI (reference sequence). This clone was counted once. The receptor was isolated from a human donor with COVID-19, enrolled during active disease. The donor label of this sample is uncertain. V and J are TRBV6-6 and TRBJ2-3, with TRBD2 matching over 7 bases. Sequencing was carried out using peripheral blood. The CDR3 nucleotides are TGTGCCAGCACCCCCCGGGCTAGCGGTAGCACAGATACGCAGTATTTT. Its protein is CASTPRASGSTDTQYF.